The TCR beta chain described here comes from a study of OX40 agonist ivuxolimab in advanced cancers. On the study more broadly: The group had a mean age of about 64 years, ranged from about 20 to 79, and was roughly 83% male.

At cycle 4 day 1, cycle 7 day 1, and baseline, blood was sampled. Clones were sequenced by immunoSEQ multiplex PCR, and TCRdb holds only the in-frame ones, with some missing. This sample yields roughly 60,000 clones, of which around 83% are seen a single time; more than 3% belongs to the top ten. CDR1 and CDR2 from the germline V gene are SEHNR and FQNEAQ (reference sequence). After removal of 4 bases from V and 4 bases from J, the junction contained 4 bases not matched to a gene. The CDR3 is 14 amino acids. The chain recombines TRBV7-9 with TRBJ2-3; the match to TRBD2 covers 8 bases. The source was CD4+ or CD8+ T cells sorted from blood, collected in a trial of the OX40 agonist ivuxolimab. This TCR was sampled from an adult with an advanced solid tumor such as melanoma, head and neck, liver or kidney cancer. The CDR3 region has the DNA TGTGCCAGCAGCTCCGGGGGGGCGGCAGATACGCAGTATTTT. It yields the protein CASSSGGAADTQYF. Combining the CDR3 with reference TRBV7-9 and TRBJ2-3 gives the whole variable domain DTGVSQNPRHKITKRGQNVTFRCDPISEHNRLYWYRQTLGQGPEFLTYFQNEAQLEKSRLLSDRFSAERPKGSFSTLEIQRTEQGDSAMYLCASSSGGAADTQYFGPGTRLTVL.